The source of this TCR beta chain is a study of synovial regulatory T cells in juvenile arthritis. This table comes from immunoSEQ multiplex PCR, and its TCRdb copy is limited to in-frame clones, with some not included. This sample's clone table lists about 6,900 clones. This clonotype originated in a donor aged 2-29 years with juvenile idiopathic arthritis. The sample taken for sequencing was Treg cells from blood. Indicated subset: remaining (HLA-DR-negative) circulating blood Treg cells.

The CDR3 is CASSVWGGTEAFF. The chain recombines TRBV2 with TRBJ1-1. This CDR3 is built from 13 residues. The coding DNA is unavailable. Germline V lookup: CDR1 SNHLY, CDR2 FYNNEI.